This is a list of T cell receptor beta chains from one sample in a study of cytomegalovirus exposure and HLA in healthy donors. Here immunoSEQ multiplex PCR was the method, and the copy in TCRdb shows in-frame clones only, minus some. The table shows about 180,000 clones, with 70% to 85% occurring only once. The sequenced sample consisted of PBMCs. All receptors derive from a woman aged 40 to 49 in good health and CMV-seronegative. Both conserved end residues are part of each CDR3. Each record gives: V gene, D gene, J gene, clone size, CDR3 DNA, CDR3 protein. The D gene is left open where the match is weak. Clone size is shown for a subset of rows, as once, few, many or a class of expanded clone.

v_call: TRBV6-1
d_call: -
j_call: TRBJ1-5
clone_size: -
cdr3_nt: TGTGCCAGCAGCCCCAGGGGCTATAGCAATCAGCCCCAGCATTTT
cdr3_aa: CASSPRGYSNQPQHF

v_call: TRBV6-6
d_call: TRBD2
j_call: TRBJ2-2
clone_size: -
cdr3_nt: TGTGCCAGCAGTTACTCGGGGGGGGGCGGGGAGCTGTTTTTT
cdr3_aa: CASSYSGGGGELFF

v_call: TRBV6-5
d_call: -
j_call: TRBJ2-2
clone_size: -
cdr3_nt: TGTGCCAGCAGTTATGGGGGCGGTGGAGAGCTGTTTTTT
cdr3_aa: CASSYGGGGELFF

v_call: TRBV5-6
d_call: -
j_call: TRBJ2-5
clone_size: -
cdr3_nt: TGTGCCAGCACTACCGGTTTCGGGGTCCAAGAGACCCAGTACTTC
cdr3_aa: CASTTGFGVQETQYF

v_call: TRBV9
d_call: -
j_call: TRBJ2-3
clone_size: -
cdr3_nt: TGTGCCAGCAGCCCCCCCGGGTCCAGCACAGATACGCAGTATTTT
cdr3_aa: CASSPPGSSTDTQYF

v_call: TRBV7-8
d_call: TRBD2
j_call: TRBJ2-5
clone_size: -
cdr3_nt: TGTGCCAGCATAGGACTAGCGGAGCTGGGGGGGGAGACCCAGTACTTC
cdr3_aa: CASIGLAELGGETQYF

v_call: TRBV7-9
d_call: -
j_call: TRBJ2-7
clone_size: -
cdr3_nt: TGTGCCAGCAGCTTAGATAGAGCGAAAAGCTCCTACGAGCAGTACTTC
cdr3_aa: CASSLDRAKSSYEQYF

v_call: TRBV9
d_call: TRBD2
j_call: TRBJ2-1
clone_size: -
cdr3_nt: TGTGCCAGCAGCGTAGTTAGCGGGAGGCTCAATGAGCAGTTCTTC
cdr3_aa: CASSVVSGRLNEQFF

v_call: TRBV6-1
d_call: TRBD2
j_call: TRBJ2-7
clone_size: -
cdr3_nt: TGTGCCAGCAGTGCCTCAGGGACTAGCTCCTACGAGCAGTACTTC
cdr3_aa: CASSASGTSSYEQYF

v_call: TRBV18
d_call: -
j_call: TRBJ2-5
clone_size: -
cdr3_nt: TGTGCCAGCTCACCGTTCTTATCGGGGGACCAAGAGACCCAGTACTTC
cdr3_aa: CASSPFLSGDQETQYF

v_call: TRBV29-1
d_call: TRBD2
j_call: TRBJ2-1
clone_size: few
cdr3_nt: TGCAGCGTTGGGACCGGGAGCCCGGGGGGTGAGCAGTTCTTC
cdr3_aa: CSVGTGSPGGEQFF

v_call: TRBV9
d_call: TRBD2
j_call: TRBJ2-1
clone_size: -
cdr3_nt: TGTGCCAGCAGCGTAGAACTAGCGGGAGCCTACAATGAGCAGTTCTTC
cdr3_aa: CASSVELAGAYNEQFF

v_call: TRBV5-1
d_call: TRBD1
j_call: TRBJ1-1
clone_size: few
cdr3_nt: TGCGCCAGCAGCCCCAGGACAGGGTCGGGCACTGAAGCTTTCTTT
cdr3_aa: CASSPRTGSGTEAFF

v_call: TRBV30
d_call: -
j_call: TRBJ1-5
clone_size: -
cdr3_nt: TGTGCCTGGAGTCGGTGGAGCAATCAGCCCCAGCATTTT
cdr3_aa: CAWSRWSNQPQHF

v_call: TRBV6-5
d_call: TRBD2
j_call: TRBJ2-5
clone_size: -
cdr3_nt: TGTGCCAGCAGGACTAGCGGACAAGAGACCCAGTACTTC
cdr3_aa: CASRTSGQETQYF

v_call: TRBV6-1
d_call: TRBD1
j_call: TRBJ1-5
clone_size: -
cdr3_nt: TGTACCAGCAGTGAAGCCGACAGGGGTCAGCCCCAGCATTTT
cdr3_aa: CTSSEADRGQPQHF

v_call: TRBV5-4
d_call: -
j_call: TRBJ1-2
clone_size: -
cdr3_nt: TGTGCCAGCAGCTTGGGTGGTAGTTTTGGCTACACCTTC
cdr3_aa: CASSLGGSFGYTF

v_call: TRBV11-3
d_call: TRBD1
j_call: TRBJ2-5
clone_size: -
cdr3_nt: TGTGCCAGCAGCTTAGGACAGGGCGGTCAAGAGACCCAGTACTTC
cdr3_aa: CASSLGQGGQETQYF

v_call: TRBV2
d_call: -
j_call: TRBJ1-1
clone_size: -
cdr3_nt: TGTGCCAGCAGTGAACCTACAGGAAGGAAGACTGAAGCTTTCTTT
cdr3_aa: CASSEPTGRKTEAFF

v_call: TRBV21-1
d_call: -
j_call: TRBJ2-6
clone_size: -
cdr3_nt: TGTGCCAGCAGCAAACCCGAGACAGGGCTATCCGGGGCCAACGTCCTGACTTTC
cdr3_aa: CASSKPETGLSGANVLTF

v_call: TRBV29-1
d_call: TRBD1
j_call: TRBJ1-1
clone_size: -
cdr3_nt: TGCAGCGTGGGGGACAGGAGAAGGGCTGAAGCTTTCTTT
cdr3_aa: CSVGDRRRAEAFF

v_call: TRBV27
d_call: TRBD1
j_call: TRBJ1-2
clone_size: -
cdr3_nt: TGTGCCAGCAGGGACAGGGGGAGTAATGGCTACACCTTC
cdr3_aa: CASRDRGSNGYTF

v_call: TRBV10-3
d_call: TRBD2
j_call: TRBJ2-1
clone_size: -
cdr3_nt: TGTGCCATCAGTCGGGGGGGGGACCCTTACAATGAGCAGTTCTTC
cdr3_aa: CAISRGGDPYNEQFF

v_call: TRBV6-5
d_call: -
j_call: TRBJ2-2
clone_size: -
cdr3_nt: TGTGCCAGCACCCAGACTAGCACCGGGGAGCTGTTTTTT
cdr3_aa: CASTQTSTGELFF

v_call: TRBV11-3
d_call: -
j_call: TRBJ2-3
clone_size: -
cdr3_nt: TGTGCCAGCAGCTTCGGGGGAATGACAGATACGCAGTATTTT
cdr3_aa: CASSFGGMTDTQYF

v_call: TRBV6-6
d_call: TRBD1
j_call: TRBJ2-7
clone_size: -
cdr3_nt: TGTGCCAGCAGTAAGGACAGGGTGGCCAACGAGCAGTACTTC
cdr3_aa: CASSKDRVANEQYF

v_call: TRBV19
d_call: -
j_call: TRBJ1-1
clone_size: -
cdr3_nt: TGTGCCAGTAGTATAGGAGGGGGAGTAGAAGCTTTCTTT
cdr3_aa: CASSIGGGVEAFF

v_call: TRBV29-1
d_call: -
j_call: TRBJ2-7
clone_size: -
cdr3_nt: TGCAGCGTCCGGACACTGTCCTACGAGCAGTACTTC
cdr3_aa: CSVRTLSYEQYF

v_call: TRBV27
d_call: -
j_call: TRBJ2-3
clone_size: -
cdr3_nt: TGTGCCAGCAGTTTCAGGGTGGGATACGCAGATACGCAGTATTTT
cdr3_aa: CASSFRVGYADTQYF

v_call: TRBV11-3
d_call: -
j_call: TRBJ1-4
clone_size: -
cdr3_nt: TGTGCCAGCAGCTTAGCTTTCCCCGGGACACGCCTCTCCATCGGGGAAAAACTGTTTTTT
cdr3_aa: CASSLAFPGTRLSIGEKLFF

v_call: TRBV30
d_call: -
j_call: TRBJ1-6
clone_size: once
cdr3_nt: TGTGCCTGGAGTTCGGGGGGCTCTGGTAATTCACCCCTCCACTTT
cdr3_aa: CAWSSGGSGNSPLHF

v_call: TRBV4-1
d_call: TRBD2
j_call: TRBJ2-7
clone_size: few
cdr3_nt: TGCGCCAGCAGCCAAGATAAACTAGCGGTATACGAGCAGTACTTC
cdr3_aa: CASSQDKLAVYEQYF

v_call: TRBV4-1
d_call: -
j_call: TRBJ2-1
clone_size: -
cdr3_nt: TGCGCCAGCAGCCGACTGGACATTATCTCTTTCGGTGAGCAGTTCTTC
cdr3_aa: CASSRLDIISFGEQFF